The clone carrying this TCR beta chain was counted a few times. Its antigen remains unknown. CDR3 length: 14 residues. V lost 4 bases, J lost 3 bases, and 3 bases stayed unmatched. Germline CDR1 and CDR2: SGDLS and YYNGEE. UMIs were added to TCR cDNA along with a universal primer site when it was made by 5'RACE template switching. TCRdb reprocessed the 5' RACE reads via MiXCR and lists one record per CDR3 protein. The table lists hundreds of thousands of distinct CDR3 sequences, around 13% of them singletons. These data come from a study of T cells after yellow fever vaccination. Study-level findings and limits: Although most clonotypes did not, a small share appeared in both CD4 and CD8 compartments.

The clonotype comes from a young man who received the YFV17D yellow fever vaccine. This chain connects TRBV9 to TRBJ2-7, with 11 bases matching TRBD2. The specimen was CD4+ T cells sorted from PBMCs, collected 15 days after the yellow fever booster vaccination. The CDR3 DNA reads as TGTGCCAGCAGCCGACTAGCGGGGAGCTACGAGCAGTACTTC. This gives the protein CASSRLAGSYEQYF.